The sequence of this T cell receptor (beta chain) was determined in a study of blood T cell repertoires in COVID-19. This CDR3 region has 13 residues. V trimming: 2 bases; J trimming: 9 bases; junction bases outside the gene matches: 5. Germline values: CDR1 SGHNT, CDR2 YYREEE (reference sequence). In the original analysis: Cell counts per sample came from amplifying reference gene primers. Clones were sequenced by immunoSEQ multiplex PCR, and TCRdb holds only the in-frame ones, with some missing. That table is the source of V, J and clone size, and D and trimming were worked out from the DNA. Of 250,000 to 300,000 clones detected, roughly 90% appear once; the ten largest clones hold approximately 1.5%.

The sequence was collected from a woman between 40 and 55 years old who had recovered from COVID-19. The V call is TRBV5-4, the J call TRBJ2-5, with 9 bases matching TRBD2. Sequenced: PBMCs or T cells enriched from blood (not recorded which). DNA for the CDR3: TGTGCCAGCAGCTTTTCTAGCGGGGAGGCCCAGTACTTC. Protein product: CASSFSSGEAQYF.